Below are 27 T cell receptor beta chains sequenced from a single sample in a study of T cell responses to AZD1222 COVID-19 vaccine. The repertoire was sequenced with immunoSEQ multiplex PCR; TCRdb's copy has only in-frame clones and lacks some. The top ten hold roughly 3% of the sample, which has about 110,000 clones, approximately 89% seen once. The input for sequencing was peripheral blood, taken on day 0 of MenACWY control vaccination. The source of these receptors is an adult in good health.

This clone was found once. The rearrangement uses TRBV2 and TRBJ2-5; TRBD2 matches 8 bases. This CDR3 is 14 amino acids long. CDR1 and CDR2 (germline): SNHLY, FYNNEI. The V segment lost 5 bases and the J segment 3 bases; nucleotides outside the gene matches: 5. For the CDR3, the DNA is TGTGCCAGCAGTCAAACGGGGGGGAAAGAGACCCAGTACTTC. It encodes CASSQTGGKETQYF.

The rearrangement uses TRBV5-6 and TRBJ2-7; D call uncertain. The germline V gene encodes CDR1 SGHDT and CDR2 YYEEEE. The V end lost 4 bases, the J end lost 2 bases, and 13 bases lay between the germline ends. This CDR3 comprises 14 residues. This CDR3 is CASSLRTITYEQYF. The CDR3, as DNA: TGTGCCAGCAGCCTCCGGACCATTACCTACGAGCAGTACTTC.

V and J are TRBV3-1 (or the pseudogene TRBV3-2) and TRBJ1-6; tentatively, D is TRBD1 (6 bases). Germline V gene data show CDR1 as LGHDT and CDR2 as YNNKEL (reference sequence). This CDR3 spans 14 amino acids. Between the trimmed V and J ends, which lost 2 bases and 11 bases, there was a span of 13 bases. CDR3 nucleotides: TGTGCCAGCAGCCAAATTGCCGAGGGGGCACCCCTCCACTTT. Translated, it gives CASSQIAEGAPLHF.

The V gene is TRBV10-3, the J gene TRBJ2-1, with TRBD2 matching over 9 bases. The CDR3 covers 16 residues. Trimming at V came to 6 bases and at J to 8 bases, leaving 14 bases not matched to a gene. CDR1 is ENHRY, CDR2 SYGVKD, per germline. The CDR3 sequence: CAISTLQAGGGDEQFF. DNA for the CDR3: TGTGCCATCAGCACCCTCCAAGCGGGGGGAGGGGATGAGCAGTTCTTC.

The J gene is TRBJ1-4, the V gene TRBV5-6; the match to TRBD1 covers 7 bases. J was trimmed by 8 bases and V by 3 bases; bases with no gene match: 10. Germline V gives CDR1 SGHDT, CDR2 YYEEEE. The CDR3 extends over 15 amino acids. Written as DNA, the CDR3 is TGTGCCAGCAGCTACAAGACAGGGACGCGGGAAAAACTGTTTTTT. Protein sequence: CASSYKTGTREKLFF.

With respect to this clone: Its ends do not fully match the called genes, so a read error is possible. The genes are TRBV11-2 and TRBJ1-1; D remains ambiguous. The CDR3 runs 15 residues. Germline V CDR1 and CDR2: SGHAT, FQNNGV. The chain's CDR3 is CASSLVGRLNAEAFF. CDR3 DNA: TGTGCCAGCAGCTTAGTAGGACGGTTGAACGCTGAAGCTTTCTTT.

V and J are TRBV4-3 and TRBJ1-1, with TRBD1 matching 7 bases. Germline CDR1 LGHNA, CDR2 YSLEER. This CDR3 region has 15 residues. V lost 1 base to trimming and J lost 3 bases; unmatched junction nucleotides: 5. The CDR3 protein is CASSQAQGFYTEAFF. The CDR3 DNA reads as TGCGCCAGCAGCCAAGCACAGGGGTTTTACACTGAAGCTTTCTTT.

This clone qualifies as medium-sized. The genes are TRBV7-3 and TRBJ2-3; 7 nucleotides match TRBD2. CDR1 is SGHTA and CDR2 is FQGTGA in the germline V gene. The CDR3 runs 16 residues. Unmatched junction bases numbered 6, after V lost 1 base and J lost 2 bases. CDR3 bases: TGTGCCAGCAGCTTAAAATACGGGGGGACCACAGATACGCAGTATTTT. Amino acids: CASSLKYGGTTDTQYF.

CDR3 sequence: CASSVQGGYTF. CDR3 nucleotides: TGTGCCAGCAGTGTCCAGGGGGGCTACACCTTC. This chain uses TRBV2 with TRBJ1-2, with D possibly being TRBD1 (6 bases). The CDR3 is made up of 11 amino acids. The germline V and J ends were trimmed by 4 bases and 8 bases, with 8 bases remaining between them. Germline V lookup: CDR1 SNHLY, CDR2 FYNNEI.

The CDR3 region has the DNA TGCAGTCCTGGACAGGGGGACGAGCAGTACTTC. It specifies CSPGQGDEQYF. The chain recombines TRBV20-1 with TRBJ2-7, with 10 positions matching TRBD1. V lost 8 bases and J lost 5; bases outside the gene matches: 3. The germline CDR1 and CDR2 sequences are DFQATT and SNEGSKA (reference sequence). The CDR3 runs 11 residues.

The rearrangement uses TRBV6-5 and TRBJ1-6; no reliable D call. V was trimmed by 5 bases and J by 5 bases, leaving 4 bases between them. CDR3 length equals 12 residues. CDR1 is MNHEY, CDR2 SVGAGI, per germline. The CDR3 sequence: CASSQNNSPLHF. The CDR3 coding sequence is TGTGCCAGCAGTCAGAATAATTCACCCCTCCACTTT.

The chain recombines TRBV7-9 with TRBJ1-5; D possibly corresponds to TRBD1 (5 bases). Trimming pared 1 base from V and 6 bases from J, leaving 19 bases between. Germline CDR1 and CDR2: SEHNR and FQNEAQ (reference sequence). This CDR3 is 17 amino acids long. The CDR3 here is CASSLGRDDWGSQPQHF. As DNA, the CDR3 is TGTGCCAGCAGCTTAGGGAGGGACGACTGGGGGAGTCAGCCCCAGCATTTT.

The chain recombines TRBV5-1 with TRBJ1-1; the D gene is possibly TRBD1 (5 bases). V shed 4 bases and J shed 5 bases, with 15 bases lying between them. CDR1 is SGHRS, CDR2 YFSETQ, per germline. The CDR3 spans 14 residues. The CDR3 is CASSGGTGRTEAFF. The CDR3 coding sequence is TGCGCCAGCAGCGGGGGGACGGGGAGAACTGAAGCTTTCTTT.

The V gene is TRBV4-1, the J gene TRBJ2-3, with 12 positions matching TRBD2. The germline CDR1 and CDR2 sequences are MGHRA and YSYEKL. J lost 4 bases, V lost 3 bases, and 8 bases had no gene match. The CDR3 covers 17 residues. Written as DNA, the CDR3 is TGCGCCAGCAGCCAGCCCTTCCTAGCGGGGGGGGCAGATACGCAGTATTTT. It specifies CASSQPFLAGGADTQYF.

The chain recombines TRBV23-1 with TRBJ1-3; D call uncertain. TRBV23-1 is labeled an ORF, and its function is uncertain. The CDR3 totals 18 residues. Trimming removed 0 bases at V and 0 bases at J, with 15 bases between. CDR3 sequence: CASSQSMALPSSGNTIYF. The CDR3 DNA is TGCGCCAGCAGTCAATCGATGGCCCTTCCGAGCTCTGGAAACACCATATATTTT.

The CDR3 loop is CASSSTRDRAYGYTF. CDR3 sequence (DNA): TGTGCCAGCAGTTCTACCCGGGACAGGGCGTATGGCTACACCTTC. The genes are TRBV27 and TRBJ1-2, with 9 bases lining up with TRBD1. The germline CDR1 and CDR2 sequences are MNHEY and SMNVEV (reference sequence). There are 15 residues in the CDR3. Unmatched junction bases numbered 8, after V lost 4 bases and J lost 5 bases.

V usage is TRBV2 and J usage is TRBJ2-2, with D possibly being TRBD1 (6 bases). The CDR3 is 14 amino acids. Trimming removed 5 bases at V and 2 bases at J, with 9 bases between. Looked up from germline, CDR1 is SNHLY and CDR2 is FYNNEI. The DNA for the CDR3 is TGTGCCAGCAGTCGGACAGAAAACACCGGGGAGCTGTTTTTT. This translates into CASSRTENTGELFF.

The chain carries TRBV14 and TRBJ1-3; D remains unclear. This CDR3 contains 13 residues. The germline gives CDR1 SGHDN, CDR2 FVKESK. V lost 0 bases to trimming and J lost 9 bases, with 9 bases between them. The CDR3 DNA follows: TGTGCCAGCAGCCAAGACGCATCGGGCACCATATATTTT. As protein: CASSQDASGTIYF.

The chain couples TRBV4-3 to TRBJ1-1; tentative D call: TRBD1 (5 bases). The CDR3 runs to 15 residues. The germline V and J ends were trimmed by 1 base and 1 base, with 10 bases remaining between them. Germline CDR1 reads LGHNA; CDR2 reads YSLEER. The CDR3 loop reads CASSQGTPANTEAFF. CDR3 nucleotides: TGCGCCAGCAGCCAAGGGACACCAGCGAACACTGAAGCTTTCTTT.

The DNA for the CDR3 is TGCGCCAGCAGCTCCTGGACCGTCCCGGGGAACACTGAAGCTTTCTTT. Protein sequence: CASSSWTVPGNTEAFF. The V call is TRBV5-1, the J call TRBJ1-1; D gene ambiguous. This CDR3 has 16 residues. V was pared by 3 bases and J by 1 base, with 16 bases between. The germline V gene has CDR1 SGHRS and CDR2 YFSETQ.

The chain joins TRBV11-2 to TRBJ2-1, with TRBD1 matching 8 bases. Germline lookup yields CDR1 SGHAT and CDR2 FQNNGV. V lost 5 bases to trimming and J lost 3 bases; unmatched junction nucleotides: 3. The CDR3 totals 14 residues. The CDR3 DNA is TGTGCCAGCAGCGCGGGACAGGTCTACAATGAGCAGTTCTTC. Amino acid sequence: CASSAGQVYNEQFF.

This rearrangement joins TRBV5-1 to TRBJ2-1; 8 nucleotides line up with TRBD1. V gave up 4 bases and J gave up 14 bases; unmatched junction bases: 8. CDR1 and CDR2 (germline): SGHRS, YFSETQ. The CDR3 extends over 12 amino acids. CDR3 DNA sequence: TGCGCCAGCAGCCCCGGACAGGGAAGAAAGTTCTTC. It codes for CASSPGQGRKFF.

The chain has TRBV6-4 and TRBJ2-1, with TRBD2 identical over 13 bases. V trimming: 6 bases; J trimming: 8 bases; junction bases outside the gene matches: 10. The V gene's germline CDR1 is MRHNA and CDR2 SNTAGT. This CDR3 is 16 amino acids long. The CDR3 loop reads CASSPTSGGAADEQFF. CDR3 nucleotides: TGTGCCAGCAGCCCCACTAGCGGGGGGGCGGCAGATGAGCAGTTCTTC.

In DNA form, the CDR3 reads TGCGCCAGCAGCCAAGGGGGGGGCACCCTCTATGGCTACACCTTC. It encodes CASSQGGGTLYGYTF. V and J are TRBV4-3 and TRBJ1-2, with D possibly TRBD1 on 6 matching bases. Per the germline V gene, CDR1 is LGHNA and CDR2 is YSLEER. The V end was cut by 1 base, the J end by 4 bases, with 13 bases between. The CDR3 runs 15 residues.

This chain uses TRBV18 with TRBJ2-2; weak D call: TRBD2 (5 bases). V gave up 0 bases and J gave up 7 bases, with 9 bases separating them. This CDR3 is built from 14 residues. Germline loops: CDR1 KGHSH, CDR2 LQKENI. This chain's CDR3 is CASSPPSVGGELFF. The CDR3 DNA reads TGTGCCAGCTCACCACCTAGCGTGGGCGGGGAGCTGTTTTTT.

The chain uses TRBV7-9 and TRBJ2-3; 11 bases are a match to TRBD1. The CDR3 has 15 residues. CDR1 is SEHNR, CDR2 FQNEAQ, per germline (reference sequence). V shed 3 bases, J shed 4 bases, and the junction held 3 bases outside the gene matches. The CDR3 bases are TGTGCCAGCAGCTTGGGACAGGGGGTTGCAGATACGCAGTATTTT. This translates into CASSLGQGVADTQYF.

This chain's CDR3 is CASTDMDRMNTEAFF. CDR3 nucleotides: TGTGCCAGCACCGATATGGACAGGATGAACACTGAAGCTTTCTTT. V is TRBV5-4 and J is TRBJ1-1, with 7 bases identical to TRBD1. Per the germline V gene, CDR1 is SGHNT and CDR2 is YYREEE (reference sequence). V was clipped by 6 bases and J by 0 bases; unmatched bases: 8. This CDR3 contains 15 residues.